The 27 T cell receptor beta chains below all came from one sample that was sequenced in a study of CXCR3-negative and CXCR3-positive naive CD8 T cells. TRB cDNA libraries were made by UMI-labeled 5' RACE. Following a re-call of the 5' RACE reads, TCRdb has one entry per CDR3 protein and lacks DNA. The data include fewer than 140,000 distinct CDR3 sequences; the top ten clones carry 0.3% to 0.4%. Notes on the study in general: Against CXCR3-negative naive cells, CXCR3-positive naive cells showed more hydrophobic TRB CDR3s.

No cognate antigen is known for these TCRs. The sequencing sample was made of naive CXCR3+ CD8+ T cells from blood. Subset denoted: CD45RO-CCR7+CD27+CD95- naive CD8+ T cells expressing CXCR3 (TNR3+). The receptors were sampled from a human donor in good health. Some clones in this sample may be carry-over from other donors' samples.

The genes are TRBV6-5 and TRBJ2-5. This CDR3 is 13 amino acids long. Germline CDR1 and CDR2: MNHEY and SVGAGI. CDR3 in amino acids: CASSDKYQETQYF.

The chain uses TRBV5-5 and TRBJ2-7. The germline V gene encodes CDR1 SGHKS and CDR2 YYEKEE (reference sequence). The CDR3 contains 13 residues. CDR3 sequence: CASSLAGYHEQYF.

The chain's CDR3 is CASSQETSGSYEQYF. V and J are TRBV4-2 and TRBJ2-7; TCRdb names TRBD2, which stays unverified in the absence of DNA. This CDR3 is 15 amino acids long. Germline V gene lookup returns CDR1 LGHNA and CDR2 YNFKEQ.

This chain links TRBV6-5 with TRBJ1-4. CDR3 length: 14 amino acids. Per the germline V gene, CDR1 is MNHEY and CDR2 is SVGAGI. CDR3 sequence: CASSSHDGNEKLFF.

The V and J genes are TRBV28 and TRBJ1-2; checking the TCRdb D call of TRBD1 is not possible without DNA. This CDR3 is 16 amino acids long. Germline V gene data show CDR1 as MDHEN and CDR2 as SYDVKM. The CDR3 sequence: CASSVPTGPFNYGYTF.

The chain joins TRBV5-1 to TRBJ2-7. The CDR3 has 14 residues. CDR1 SGHRS and CDR2 YFSETQ come from the germline V gene. CDR3 sequence reads: CASSLGELSYEQYF.

The chain couples TRBV24-1 to TRBJ2-3; TCRdb returns TRBD2, unconfirmable since there is no DNA. In germline, CDR1 is KGHDR, CDR2 SFDVKD. The CDR3 runs to 14 residues. Here the CDR3 reads CATSGLAGRDTQYF.

The V and J genes are TRBV20-1 and TRBJ2-7; TCRdb's assignment of TRBD1 cannot be checked, as there is no DNA. This CDR3 contains 12 residues. Per germline, CDR1 DFQATT and CDR2 SNEGSKA (reference sequence). The CDR3: CSARWGEYEQYF.

This rearrangement joins TRBV29-1 to TRBJ2-7. This CDR3 has 12 amino acids. CDR1 and CDR2 (germline): SQVTM, ANQGSEA. CDR3 amino acids: CSVETHSYEQYF.

The CDR3 loop reads CASSVGPGLAGEYEQYF. The V gene is TRBV9, the J gene TRBJ2-7; no DNA is available, so the TRBD2 call from TCRdb remains unchecked. The CDR3 has 17 residues. The germline V gene encodes CDR1 SGDLS and CDR2 YYNGEE.

The V call is TRBV10-3, the J call TRBJ2-3. Germline loops: CDR1 ENHRY, CDR2 SYGVKD. CDR3 length equals 16 residues. CDR3 region: CAISELDRSSTDTQYF.

V usage is TRBV5-6 and J usage is TRBJ2-7; the D call from TCRdb, TRBD1, cannot be confirmed without DNA. The CDR3 is 14 amino acids. Germline lookup yields CDR1 SGHDT and CDR2 YYEEEE. The CDR3 sequence is CASSETGVSYEQYF.

The chain's CDR3 is CASSRFRGSYEQYF. The V gene is TRBV7-8, the J gene TRBJ2-7. The germline gives CDR1 SGHVS, CDR2 FQNEAQ. This CDR3 region has 14 residues.

The chain combines TRBV29-1 with TRBJ2-1; as DNA is missing, the TRBD1 call by TCRdb cannot be tested. Germline lookup yields CDR1 SQVTM and CDR2 ANQGSEA. This CDR3 has 13 amino acids. CDR3 sequence reads: CSVMQQDRNEQFF.

The gene calls are TRBV5-1 and TRBJ2-7; as DNA is missing, the TRBD1 call by TCRdb cannot be tested. This CDR3 region has 16 residues. CDR1 and CDR2 (germline): SGHRS, YFSETQ. The CDR3 here is CASSLEDRGSSYEQYF.

This sequence joins TRBV6-5 and TRBJ2-7. The CDR3 is made up of 13 amino acids. Germline CDR1 MNHEY, CDR2 SVGAGI. The CDR3 loop reads CASSLETSYEQYF.

The V gene is TRBV11-2, the J gene TRBJ2-1. There are 13 residues in the CDR3. CDR1 and CDR2 (germline): SGHAT, FQNNGV. The CDR3 sequence: CASSLNTYNEQFF. Variable domain in full (rest from reference TRBV11-2 and TRBJ2-1): EAGVAQSPRYKIIEKRQSVAFWCNPISGHATLYWYQQILGQGPKLLIQFQNNGVVDDSQLPKDRFSAERLKGVDSTLKIQPAKLEDSAVYLCASSLNTYNEQFFGPGTRLTVL.

The CDR3 sequence: CASSLVGHPYGYTF. The chain carries TRBV5-6 and TRBJ1-2; TCRdb proposes TRBD1, but this gene call is untestable without DNA. This CDR3 has 14 residues. The V gene's germline CDR1 is SGHDT and CDR2 YYEEEE.

The chain recombines TRBV20-1 with TRBJ1-1. The germline V gene has CDR1 DFQATT and CDR2 SNEGSKA (reference sequence). There are 16 residues in the CDR3. The CDR3 sequence: CSAREVYRFPITEAFF.

The chain combines TRBV19 with TRBJ1-5; the D gene TCRdb calls, TRBD1, cannot be checked with no DNA. The CDR3 loop spans 12 amino acids. Germline CDR1 reads LNHDA; CDR2 reads SQIVND (reference sequence). CDR3 sequence reads: CASNSLGAAQHF.

The V call is TRBV12-3 or TRBV12-4, the J call TRBJ1-6. The length of the CDR3 is 11 residues. The chain's CDR3 is CASSHNSPLHF.

This chain's CDR3 is CASGSGGTEQFF. V usage is TRBV5-1 and J usage is TRBJ2-1; the D gene TCRdb calls, TRBD2, cannot be checked with no DNA. The length of the CDR3 is 12 residues. CDR1 is SGHRS and CDR2 is YFSETQ in the germline V gene.

The chain combines TRBV3-1 with TRBJ2-1; TCRdb picks TRBD1, but there is no DNA to check that call. CDR3 length: 15 amino acids. The germline CDR1 and CDR2 sequences are LGHDT and YNNKEL (reference sequence). CDR3 in amino acids: CASSQEGQGYNEQFF.

This CDR3 reads CSVVGGSYEQYF. The chain carries TRBV29-1 and TRBJ2-7. The CDR3 spans 12 residues. The germline gives CDR1 SQVTM, CDR2 ANQGSEA.

The rearrangement uses TRBV12-3 or TRBV12-4 and TRBJ2-5; there is no DNA to check the TCRdb D call of TRBD1. The CDR3 is 19 residues long. CDR3 amino acids: CASSFLGTDWTPGGETQYF.

V gene TRBV19 combines with J gene TRBJ2-7; TCRdb gives TRBD2 as the D gene, but with no DNA this cannot be confirmed. Germline assignment: CDR1 LNHDA and CDR2 SQIVND (reference sequence). CDR3 size: 14 residues. The CDR3: CASSISGKSYEQYF. Complete variable domain (other parts from reference TRBV19 and TRBJ2-7): DGGITQSPKYLFRKEGQNVTLSCEQNLNHDAMYWYRQDPGQGLRLIYYSQIVNDFQKGDIAEGYSVSREKKESFPLTVTSAQKNPTAFYLCASSISGKSYEQYFGPGTRLTVT.

The rearrangement joins TRBV7-9 to TRBJ2-3; TCRdb lists TRBD1, though no DNA is available to test this call. The CDR3 contains 18 residues. Germline CDR1 SEHNR, CDR2 FQNEAQ (reference sequence). CDR3: CASSSTSPGQGATDTQYF.